Shown below are 25 T cell receptor beta chains from a single sample sequenced in a study of beta chain features in type 1 diabetes. Study conclusions and caveats: Moderate but significant shortening of TCRB CDR3s was recorded in all four CD4+ subsets from Type 1 diabetes patients.

Expressed TCRB transcripts were sequenced because the entire RNA isolate underwent reverse transcription. Assay used: immunoSEQ multiplex PCR; TCRdb lists only in-frame clones, some missing. Of 630,000 or so clones in the sample, around 15% are singletons; the top ten hold approximately 0.042%. For these TCRs, the target antigens are not known. Sequenced: naive CD4+ T cells from blood. The receptors come from a man in his late teens or twenties with type 1 diabetes.

This clone was recorded a few times. The gene calls are TRBV6-6 and TRBJ2-2, with a weak D call TRBD2 (7 bases). The CDR3 loop spans 15 amino acids. Germline CDR1 reads MNHNY; CDR2 reads SVGAGI (reference sequence). V gave up 2 bases and J gave up 5 bases, with 12 bases separating them. The DNA of the CDR3 is TGTGCCAGCAGTTACGTGGGAGGGGGGACCGGGGAGCTGTTTTTT. Protein sequence: CASSYVGGGTGELFF.

This clone has a handful of counts. The rearrangement joins TRBV15 to TRBJ2-2; unclear D gene. V was shortened by 2 bases and J by 5 bases, with 9 bases between the two germline ends. From germline, CDR1 is LNHNV and CDR2 YYDKDF (reference sequence). The CDR3 is made up of 14 amino acids. The CDR3 protein is CATSRSDGTGELFF. CDR3 sequence (DNA): TGTGCCACCAGCAGATCGGACGGGACCGGGGAGCTGTTTTTT.

In its sample, this clone was seen a few times. CDR3: CASSVRDSRYEQYF. CDR3 DNA: TGTGCCAGCAGCGTAAGGGACAGCCGCTACGAGCAGTACTTC. V gene TRBV9 combines with J gene TRBJ2-7; 7 positions match TRBD1. The CDR3 loop spans 14 amino acids. Unmatched junction bases numbered 4, after V lost 1 base and J lost 3 bases. Germline V gives CDR1 SGDLS, CDR2 YYNGEE.

The sample holds a few counts of this clone. This CDR3 reads CASSLHIGADTQYF. The CDR3 nucleotides read TGTGCCAGCAGCTTACACATTGGAGCAGATACGCAGTATTTT. The chain uses TRBV11-2 and TRBJ2-3; D gene unclear. The CDR3 is 14 amino acids. The germline gives CDR1 SGHAT, CDR2 FQNNGV. Deletions cut 2 bases from V and 4 bases from J, with 10 bases between.

The V and J genes are TRBV6-5 and TRBJ1-4, with D perhaps matching TRBD1 (6 bases). CDR3 length equals 14 residues. The germline gives CDR1 MNHEY, CDR2 SVGAGI. Deletions cut 6 bases from V and 6 bases from J, with 14 bases between. In DNA, the CDR3 is TGTGCCAGCAGCTTACAGGGTACGGATGAAAAACTGTTTTTT. The encoded protein is CASSLQGTDEKLFF.

The CDR3 DNA is TGTGCCAGCTCACTCCGGCAGGGGCCGATGAACACTGAAGCTTTCTTT. It translates to CASSLRQGPMNTEAFF. J is TRBJ1-1 and V is TRBV18, with a weak D call TRBD1 (6 bases). Germline lookup yields CDR1 KGHSH and CDR2 LQKENI. Trimming pared 4 bases from V and 0 bases from J, leaving 15 bases between. This CDR3 is built from 16 residues.

This chain uses TRBV7-6 with TRBJ2-1; TRBD1 aligns across 8 bases. CDR3 length: 17 amino acids. The V segment lost 3 bases and the J segment 10 bases; nucleotides outside the gene matches: 17. Germline V lookup: CDR1 SGHVS, CDR2 FNYEAQ. The CDR3 coding sequence is TGTGCCAGCAGCTTCGACCGACAGGGGCCAGGGAGGAAGGAGCAGTTCTTC. As protein: CASSFDRQGPGRKEQFF.

The gene calls are TRBV18 and TRBJ1-2, with TRBD1 matching over 7 bases. The CDR3 extends over 14 amino acids. Trimming cost V 8 bases and J 4 bases; bases outside gene matches: 10. Germline V gives CDR1 KGHSH, CDR2 LQKENI. For the CDR3, the DNA is TGTGCCAGCGGACACAGACAGGGAAGCTATGGCTACACCTTC. It translates to CASGHRQGSYGYTF.

This clone was seen a handful of times. The same CDR3 is also encoded by other DNA sequences in this sample. This chain links TRBV18 with TRBJ2-1, with D possibly being TRBD1 (6 bases). Germline loops: CDR1 KGHSH, CDR2 LQKENI. V was trimmed by 2 bases and J by 3 bases, leaving 11 bases between them. CDR3 length: 15 amino acids. The CDR3 region has the DNA TGTGCCAGCTCACCAGGCCAGGGGAACTACAATGAGCAGTTCTTC. As protein: CASSPGQGNYNEQFF.

This clone occurred a few times. This chain uses TRBV4-1 with TRBJ2-1; 11 bases fit TRBD2. The J segment lost 9 bases and the V segment lost 4 bases, leaving 8 bases of the junction unmatched. Germline V gene data show CDR1 as MGHRA and CDR2 as YSYEKL. The CDR3 has 15 amino acids. The CDR3 region has the DNA TGCGCCAGCAGCCCCACTAGCGGGAGAAGGGTTGAGCAGTTCTTC. This codes for CASSPTSGRRVEQFF.

This clone was seen a few times. V usage is TRBV20-1 and J usage is TRBJ2-1; D is undetermined. Germline V gene sequence: CDR1 DFQATT, CDR2 SNEGSKA (reference sequence). This CDR3 is built from 10 residues. Trimming took 8 bases from V and 10 from J, leaving 12 bases between them. CDR3 sequence reads: CSYVGTEQFF. The CDR3 DNA follows: TGCAGTTACGTCGGAACCGAGCAGTTCTTC.

J is TRBJ1-5 and V is TRBV29-1, with TRBD1 as a possible D gene (5 bases). Germline assignment: CDR1 SQVTM and CDR2 ANQGSEA. V lost 4 bases and J lost 0, with 10 bases in between. The CDR3 contains 14 residues. The CDR3 coding sequence is TGCAGCGTTGTTTCAGGGAATAGCAATCAGCCCCAGCATTTT. Residues: CSVVSGNSNQPQHF.

The rearrangement links TRBV19 to TRBJ2-3; 15 bases are shared with TRBD2. The CDR3 loop spans 13 amino acids. CDR1 and CDR2 from the germline V gene are LNHDA and SQIVND (reference sequence). V lost 9 bases and J lost 7; bases outside the gene matches: 2. The DNA of the CDR3 is TGTGCCAGCGGGACTAGCGGGGGGAATACGCAGTATTTT. The encoded protein is CASGTSGGNTQYF.

This sequence joins TRBV9 and TRBJ2-7; 9 positions agree with TRBD2. CDR3 size: 16 residues. The J segment lost 4 bases and the V segment lost 0 bases, leaving 8 bases of the junction unmatched. CDR1 SGDLS and CDR2 YYNGEE come from the germline V gene. CDR3 nucleotides: TGTGCCAGCAGCGTAGGAGGGCTAGCGGGATTTTACGAGCAGTACTTC. Its protein product is CASSVGGLAGFYEQYF.

V is TRBV18 and J is TRBJ2-7; TRBD2 might be the D (5 bases). Per germline, CDR1 KGHSH and CDR2 LQKENI. The germline V and J ends were trimmed by 3 bases and 0 bases, with 12 bases remaining between them. The CDR3 consists of 15 residues. The CDR3 DNA reads TGTGCCAGCTCACCCCCGGGAACGAGCTCCTACGAGCAGTACTTC. This sequence encodes CASSPPGTSSYEQYF.

The CDR3 DNA reads TGTGCCAGCAGTTCCCCGGGACAGGGGCCGAACACTGAAGCTTTCTTT. This translates into CASSSPGQGPNTEAFF. The chain joins TRBV27 to TRBJ1-1, with 10 bases fitting TRBD1. J gave up 1 base and V 4 bases, and 6 bases lay outside the gene matches. The CDR3 runs to 16 residues. Germline assignment: CDR1 MNHEY and CDR2 SMNVEV (reference sequence).

This clone was found a few times. The CDR3 spells CASSLARGTSGVNEQFF. CDR3 nucleotide sequence: TGTGCCAGCAGCTTAGCGCGCGGGACTAGCGGCGTTAATGAGCAGTTCTTC. V and J are TRBV7-9 and TRBJ2-1; 11 positions match TRBD2. The CDR3 runs to 17 residues. Germline V lookup: CDR1 SEHNR, CDR2 FQNEAQ (reference sequence). The ends lost 0 bases at V and 7 bases at J; junction bases unmatched: 8.

The V and J genes are TRBV5-5 and TRBJ2-5; unclear D gene. This CDR3 has 14 amino acids. Germline assignment: CDR1 SGHKS and CDR2 YYEKEE (reference sequence). V was cut by 1 base and J by 3 bases, with 10 bases left in between. The CDR3 coding sequence is TGTGCCAGCAGCTTGTTGACTCCCGAAGAGACCCAGTACTTC. Its protein product is CASSLLTPEETQYF.

This clone was observed a few times. V and J are TRBV7-9 and TRBJ2-2; D unclear. With 2 bases removed from V and 4 bases from J, the gap between germline ends came to 11 bases. Germline CDR1 and CDR2: SEHNR and FQNEAQ (reference sequence). This CDR3 is 15 amino acids long. CDR3 DNA: TGTGCCAGCAGCTTAATTTACATACCCACCGGGGAGCTGTTTTTT. It encodes CASSLIYIPTGELFF.

The chain links TRBV7-2 to TRBJ2-1; a weak D match, TRBD1 (6 bases). The CDR3 totals 13 residues. Germline V gene data show CDR1 as SGHTA and CDR2 as FQGNSA. V was cut by 10 bases and J by 0 bases, with 10 bases left in between. The CDR3 DNA reads TGTGCCACCGGACAGACCTCCTACAATGAGCAGTTCTTC. It specifies CATGQTSYNEQFF.

This chain uses TRBV2 with TRBJ1-1; 8 nucleotides match TRBD1. This CDR3 contains 15 residues. Germline V CDR1 and CDR2: SNHLY, FYNNEI. Trimming took 7 bases from V and 2 from J; bases not matched to a gene: 9. The CDR3 spells CASNYRGSGNTEAFF. The DNA of the CDR3 is TGTGCCAGCAATTACAGGGGGTCTGGTAACACTGAAGCTTTCTTT.

This clone has a handful of counts. The chain recombines TRBV4-2 with TRBJ1-2; perhaps TRBD1 as D (5 bases). Germline V gene lookup returns CDR1 LGHNA and CDR2 YNFKEQ. CDR3 length: 15 amino acids. Trimming took 0 bases from V and 7 from J, leaving 15 bases between them. The CDR3 here is CASSQDLTPGSGYTF. The CDR3 coding sequence is TGTGCCAGCAGCCAAGATCTGACCCCAGGGTCTGGCTACACCTTC.

This clone has more than one count but fewer than ten. This sequence joins TRBV7-9 and TRBJ1-1; tentative D call: TRBD1 (5 bases). The CDR3 loop spans 18 amino acids. V was pared by 5 bases and J by 5 bases, with 27 bases between. Germline CDR1 is SEHNR and CDR2 is FQNEAQ (reference sequence). The CDR3 region is CASSPNIGVTPRGTEAFF. CDR3 in DNA: TGTGCCAGCAGCCCTAACATAGGGGTAACCCCAAGAGGAACTGAAGCTTTCTTT. The full variable domain, with the rest looked up from reference TRBV7-9 and TRBJ1-1, is DTGVSQNPRHKITKRGQNVTFRCDPISEHNRLYWYRQTLGQGPEFLTYFQNEAQLEKSRLLSDRFSAERPKGSFSTLEIQRTEQGDSAMYLCASSPNIGVTPRGTEAFFGQGTRLTVV.

This clone showed up just a few times. This chain connects TRBV7-2 to TRBJ2-3; TRBD2 matches at 8 bases. Germline V gene lookup returns CDR1 SGHTA and CDR2 FQGNSA. The CDR3 runs to 17 residues. With 3 bases clipped from V and 2 bases from J, the junction kept 10 bases outside the gene matches. The CDR3 nucleotides read TGTGCCAGCAGCTTTTCGTTCTTAGCGGGGTTCACAGATACGCAGTATTTT. Its translation: CASSFSFLAGFTDTQYF.

This rearrangement joins TRBV10-3 to TRBJ2-2; D might be TRBD1 or TRBD2, each matching 6 bases. The CDR3 totals 13 residues. Germline V CDR1 and CDR2: ENHRY, SYGVKD. V shed 7 bases and J shed 5 bases, with 11 bases lying between them. The DNA for the CDR3 is TGTGCCATCACGGGGGCCCGGACCGGGGAGCTGTTTTTT. Translating gives CAITGARTGELFF.